This passage covers 32 T cell receptor beta chains from one sample sequenced in a study of blood T cells in healthy people across ages. Together with a sample-barcoded 5' primer, a J-beta primer mix was included in a second PCR lasting 7 to 11 cycles. TCRdb called the 5' RACE reads again in MiXCR, with one record for every CDR3 protein. The sample holds 1.5 million to 2 million distinct CDR3 sequences, roughly 30% seen once. Sequencing was performed on blood. The receptors derive from a woman in her twenties or thirties in good health.

This clonotype was observed at least ten times. This chain uses TRBV4-2 with TRBJ1-2; perhaps TRBD1 as D (6 bases). V shed 4 bases and J shed 8 bases, with 14 bases lying between them. The CDR3 is 13 residues long. Germline V gives CDR1 LGHNA, CDR2 YNFKEQ. Here the CDR3 reads CASSLGQRRGYTF. CDR3 nucleotide sequence: TGTGCCAGCAGCCTTGGACAGCGGAGGGGCTACACCTTC.

The chain is built from TRBV5-1 and TRBJ1-2, with D maybe TRBD1 (5 bases). V was shortened by 7 bases and J by 6 bases, with 25 bases between the two germline ends. This CDR3 is built from 16 residues. CDR1 and CDR2 from the germline V gene are SGHRS and YFSETQ. CDR3 coding DNA: TGCGCCAGCGGCCCGGGCTGGGGCTCGTTGACGAATGGCTACACCTTC. This codes for CASGPGWGSLTNGYTF.

The rearrangement joins TRBV28 to TRBJ2-1, with D unclear. Trimming removed 3 bases from V and 7 bases from J, with 7 bases in between. Germline V gene lookup returns CDR1 MDHEN and CDR2 SYDVKM. This CDR3 comprises 12 residues. CDR3 protein: CASSLPPNEQFF. In DNA, the CDR3 is TGTGCCAGCAGTTTGCCGCCGAATGAGCAGTTCTTC.

The J gene is TRBJ2-7, the V gene TRBV6-1; a weak D match, TRBD2 (6 bases). This CDR3 contains 14 residues. Germline V gene sequence: CDR1 MNHNS, CDR2 SASEGT. The ends were cut back, 6 bases at V and 4 bases at J, with 16 bases in the middle. CDR3 sequence: CASSEEGSSYEQYF. The CDR3 coding sequence is TGTGCCAGCAGCGAGGAGGGTTCTTCTTACGAGCAGTACTTC.

This clonotype was seen a handful of times. The chain carries TRBV15 and TRBJ2-7; D gene ambiguous. The V and J ends lost 1 base and 3 bases respectively, with 7 bases between them. CDR1 is LNHNV, CDR2 YYDKDF, per germline (reference sequence). This CDR3 region has 13 residues. As DNA, the CDR3 is TGTGCCACCAGCAGAGCAGACGTCTACGAGCAGTACTTC. Translated, it gives CATSRADVYEQYF.

The V gene is TRBV28, the J gene TRBJ1-1; the match to TRBD1 covers 8 bases. The CDR3 totals 14 residues. The germline CDR1 and CDR2 sequences are MDHEN and SYDVKM. After removal of 8 bases from V and 8 bases from J, the junction contained 13 bases not matched to a gene. The CDR3: CASGGQGGCAEAFF. As DNA, the CDR3 is TGTGCCAGCGGAGGACAGGGAGGGTGCGCCGAAGCTTTCTTT.

The V call is TRBV5-1, the J call TRBJ2-5; no firm D call. Germline V lookup: CDR1 SGHRS, CDR2 YFSETQ. CDR3 length: 14 residues. Trimming shortened V by 6 bases and J by 1 base, and 13 bases separated the two germline ends. DNA of the CDR3: TGCGCCAGCACCCCGCGACTGGCCCAAGAGACCCAGTACTTC. Translated: CASTPRLAQETQYF.

Ten or more counts support this clonotype. The chain couples TRBV2 to TRBJ1-5; unclear D gene. V was clipped by 4 bases and J by 0 bases, with 7 bases between them. Germline CDR1 SNHLY, CDR2 FYNNEI. CDR3 length equals 14 residues. CDR3 loop: CASSVSGSNQPQHF. The DNA for the CDR3 is TGTGCCAGCAGTGTGTCGGGTAGCAATCAGCCCCAGCATTTT.

This clonotype was observed a few times. The chain's CDR3 is CASSYTSGDPSNREQYF. Written as DNA, the CDR3 is TGTGCCAGCAGCTACACTAGCGGGGATCCCTCGAATCGCGAGCAGTACTTC. The gene calls are TRBV7-6 and TRBJ2-7; 10 bases are shared with TRBD2. CDR1 is SGHVS, CDR2 FNYEAQ, per germline. The J segment lost 6 bases and the V segment lost 4 bases, leaving 15 bases of the junction unmatched. The CDR3 totals 17 residues.

This clonotype was observed a few times. The chain combines TRBV20-1 with TRBJ2-1; D may be TRBD2 (5 bases). Trimming cost V 1 base and J 0 bases, with 31 bases left between them. CDR1 and CDR2 (germline): DFQATT, SNEGSKA (reference sequence). The CDR3 extends over 22 amino acids. The CDR3 here is CSARVAGLSADLWALSYNEQFF. CDR3 nucleotide sequence: TGCAGTGCTAGAGTCGCCGGACTGTCAGCCGATTTATGGGCGCTCTCCTACAATGAGCAGTTCTTC.

The chain joins TRBV9 to TRBJ2-7; the D is unclear. Germline V gene data show CDR1 as SGDLS and CDR2 as YYNGEE. The ends were cut back, 1 base at V and 0 bases at J, with 11 bases in the middle. CDR3 length: 15 amino acids. The CDR3: CASSVTDRSSYEQYF. CDR3 bases: TGTGCCAGCAGCGTAACCGACCGGAGCTCCTACGAGCAGTACTTC.

This clonotype was found a few times. The rearrangement uses TRBV6-1 and TRBJ1-4; D unclear. CDR3 length: 15 amino acids. V lost 6 bases and J 8 bases, leaving 19 bases between the germline ends. The germline V gene encodes CDR1 MNHNS and CDR2 SASEGT. The CDR3 protein is CASSDKQIQREKLFF. DNA for the CDR3: TGTGCCAGCAGCGACAAGCAGATACAAAGGGAAAAACTGTTTTTT.

This clonotype was counted at least ten times. The J gene is TRBJ2-1, the V gene TRBV3-1, with 7 bases matching TRBD1. V lost 6 bases to trimming and J lost 5 bases; unmatched junction nucleotides: 4. The CDR3 extends over 13 amino acids. The V gene's germline CDR1 is LGHDT and CDR2 YNNKEL (reference sequence). DNA of the CDR3: TGTGCCAGCAGAGACAGGGTGAACAATGAGCAGTTCTTC. It codes for CASRDRVNNEQFF.

This clonotype has only a few counts. The CDR3 region is CSAKPGLGDTQYF. CDR3 coding DNA: TGCAGTGCTAAACCGGGACTAGGGGATACGCAGTATTTT. The chain carries TRBV20-1 and TRBJ2-3; TRBD2 aligns across 8 bases. Trimming at V came to 4 bases and at J to 6 bases, leaving 6 bases not matched to a gene. Germline CDR1 is DFQATT and CDR2 is SNEGSKA (reference sequence). The CDR3 has 13 amino acids.

This clonotype has only a few counts. V and J are TRBV9 and TRBJ2-5, with 7 bases lining up with TRBD2. The CDR3 sequence is 18 residues long. Germline V gene lookup returns CDR1 SGDLS and CDR2 YYNGEE. Germline trimming cut 3 bases from V and 1 base from J; bases unmatched to any gene: 15. In DNA form, the CDR3 reads TGTGCCAGCAGCGGGAACGAGGAGGGAGGGCAGTTCCAAGAGACCCAGTACTTC. Its translation is CASSGNEEGGQFQETQYF. Complete variable domain (other parts from reference TRBV9 and TRBJ2-5): DSGVTQTPKHLITATGQRVTLRCSPRSGDLSVYWYQQSLDQGLQFLIQYYNGEERAKGNILERFSAQQFPDLHSELNLSSLELGDSALYFCASSGNEEGGQFQETQYFGPGTRLLVL.

This rearrangement joins TRBV2 to TRBJ2-7; TRBD1 matches at 8 bases. Germline assignment: CDR1 SNHLY and CDR2 FYNNEI. Unmatched junction bases numbered 5, after V lost 3 bases and J lost 4 bases. This CDR3 is built from 14 residues. The CDR3 loop reads CASSDQTGDYEQYF. Written as DNA, the CDR3 is TGTGCCAGCAGTGACCAGACAGGGGATTACGAGCAGTACTTC.

This clonotype was picked up a small number of times. This sequence joins TRBV15 and TRBJ1-5; the D is unclear. Trimming took 0 bases from V and 4 from J, leaving 10 bases between them. The CDR3 covers 15 residues. Germline CDR1 reads LNHNV; CDR2 reads YYDKDF (reference sequence). Here the CDR3 DNA reads TGTGCCACCAGCAGAGATAATAACGGAAATCAGCCCCAGCATTTT. The encoded protein is CATSRDNNGNQPQHF. The whole variable domain, remainder taken from reference TRBV15 and TRBJ1-5, is DAMVIQNPRYQVTQFGKPVTLSCSQTLNHNVMYWYQQKSSQAPKLLFHYYDKDFNNEADTPDNFQSRRPNTSFCFLDIRSPGLGDTAMYLCATSRDNNGNQPQHFGDGTRLSIL.

DNA for the CDR3: TGCGCCAGCAGTGGGTCGGGGACCAACTACGAGCAGTACTTC. Its translation: CASSGSGTNYEQYF. The rearrangement uses TRBV5-1 and TRBJ2-7; possibly TRBD1 or TRBD2 for D (5 bases each). Per the germline V gene, CDR1 is SGHRS and CDR2 is YFSETQ. V lost 5 bases, J lost 3 bases, and 15 bases lay in between. The CDR3 totals 14 residues.

Only a few counts were recorded for this clonotype. This rearrangement joins TRBV4-1 to TRBJ2-7; no reliable D call. The V end was cut by 1 base, the J end by 2 bases, with 9 bases between. The germline gives CDR1 MGHRA, CDR2 YSYEKL. This CDR3 is built from 14 residues. DNA of the CDR3: TGCGCCAGCAGCCAAGGGACGCAGACCTACGAGCAGTACTTC. This codes for CASSQGTQTYEQYF.

In this sample, this clonotype turned up a few times. The CDR3 region has the DNA TGCAGTGCTCCAAGAACCAACAGGTGGATGTTATCAAATCAGCCCCAGCATTTT. Amino acids: CSAPRTNRWMLSNQPQHF. The chain uses TRBV20-1 and TRBJ1-5; tentative D call: TRBD1 (5 bases). The germline V and J ends were trimmed by 5 bases and 4 bases, with 27 bases remaining between them. The CDR3 loop spans 18 amino acids. Germline V gene sequence: CDR1 DFQATT, CDR2 SNEGSKA (reference sequence).

The CDR3 region is CASSPRTGGSIYEQYF. Here the CDR3 DNA reads TGTGCCAGCTCACCAAGGACCGGCGGGAGTATATACGAGCAGTACTTC. The J gene is TRBJ2-7, the V gene TRBV18; TRBD2 matches at 7 bases. Trimming removed 2 bases from V and 4 bases from J; junction bases left unmatched: 11. The CDR3 spans 16 residues. Germline V CDR1 and CDR2: KGHSH, LQKENI.

The chain recombines TRBV5-1 with TRBJ2-1, with a tentative D call TRBD2 (5 bases). Germline CDR1 SGHRS, CDR2 YFSETQ. The CDR3 loop spans 15 amino acids. V lost 0 bases, J lost 9 bases, and 16 bases lay in between. The CDR3 DNA is TGCGCCAGCAGCTTGGTGTTTGTCCGGGATAGTGAGCAGTTCTTC. Its translation: CASSLVFVRDSEQFF.

This clonotype was found a few times. The chain employs TRBV14 and TRBJ2-7; 9 bases align to TRBD2. Germline V gene data show CDR1 as SGHDN and CDR2 as FVKESK. This CDR3 has 17 residues. V gave up 0 bases and J gave up 3 bases; unmatched junction bases: 9. CDR3: CASSQDLWREGHYEQYF. DNA for the CDR3: TGTGCCAGCAGCCAAGATCTTTGGCGGGAGGGCCACTACGAGCAGTACTTC.

This chain joins TRBV6-2 or TRBV6-3 and TRBJ2-1; D might be TRBD2 (6 bases). The CDR3 loop spans 14 amino acids. From germline, CDR1 is MNHEY and CDR2 SVGEGT. V gave up 7 bases and J gave up 8 bases, with 18 bases separating them. Written as DNA, the CDR3 is TGTGCCAGCACGCGCCTCGGGAGCTCGGATGAGCAGTTCTTC. It specifies CASTRLGSSDEQFF.

The chain couples TRBV7-2 to TRBJ2-7, with 8 nucleotides matching TRBD1. CDR1 and CDR2 from the germline V gene are SGHTA and FQGNSA. The CDR3 loop spans 14 amino acids. J was trimmed by 7 bases and V by 5 bases; bases with no gene match: 10. The CDR3, as DNA: TGTGCCAGCAGCCCGAGGACAGGGATAAGAGAGCAGTACTTC. This codes for CASSPRTGIREQYF.

In the case of this clonotype: The junction departs from germline at one end; a sequencing error may be responsible. The chain has TRBV5-1 and TRBJ1-6; D remains ambiguous. The CDR3 totals 15 residues. Germline lookup yields CDR1 SGHRS and CDR2 YFSETQ. CDR3 sequence (DNA): TGCGCCAGCAGCTCCACCGGGATGGATAATTCACCCCGCCACTTT. This gives the protein CASSSTGMDNSPRHF.

This clonotype was seen many times. V usage is TRBV7-9 and J usage is TRBJ1-2; no definite D call. The V and J ends lost 2 bases and 6 bases respectively, with 10 bases between them. The CDR3 has 13 residues. Per germline, CDR1 SEHNR and CDR2 FQNEAQ (reference sequence). CDR3 bases: TGTGCCAGCAGCTTAATACAGCCACATGGCTACACCTTC. Its translation: CASSLIQPHGYTF.

J is TRBJ2-3 and V is TRBV9; a weak D match, TRBD2 (5 bases). Trimming cost V 0 bases and J 6 bases, with 14 bases left between them. This CDR3 comprises 15 residues. Germline-derived CDR1 and CDR2 are SGDLS and YYNGEE. The DNA of the CDR3 is TGTGCCAGCAGCGTAGCCCCGCGGGTAGGTGATACGCAGTATTTT. This translates into CASSVAPRVGDTQYF.

The chain employs TRBV7-6 and TRBJ2-1; 16 bases are a match to TRBD2. V was pared by 5 bases and J by 3 bases, with 13 bases of the junction left unmatched. The CDR3 covers 20 residues. Germline CDR1 and CDR2: SGHVS and FNYEAQ. CDR3 loop: CASSLKPGLAGGPVYNEQFF. DNA of the CDR3: TGTGCCAGCAGCCTAAAGCCGGGACTAGCGGGAGGGCCCGTCTACAATGAGCAGTTCTTC.

This clonotype was picked up a small number of times. The chain links TRBV20-1 to TRBJ2-1; 12 bases match TRBD2. Germline V CDR1 and CDR2: DFQATT, SNEGSKA (reference sequence). The trim removed 6 bases at V and 15 bases at J, leaving 18 bases unmatched. There are 15 residues in the CDR3. This CDR3 reads CSAFPSSGRARSPFF. The CDR3 DNA follows: TGCAGTGCATTCCCTTCTAGCGGGAGGGCCCGGTCGCCGTTCTTC.

V gene TRBV5-1 combines with J gene TRBJ1-6; D perhaps matches TRBD1 (5 bases). The V end lost 4 bases, the J end lost 9 bases, and 17 bases lay between the germline ends. Germline V lookup: CDR1 SGHRS, CDR2 YFSETQ. CDR3 size: 15 residues. Here the CDR3 reads CASSRKTDGGSPLHF. DNA for the CDR3: TGCGCCAGCAGCAGGAAGACAGACGGAGGTTCACCCCTCCACTTT.

The V and J genes are TRBV20-1 and TRBJ2-7; 11 bases are a match to TRBD1. Germline assignment: CDR1 DFQATT and CDR2 SNEGSKA (reference sequence). With V trimmed by 0 bases and J by 4 bases, 5 bases remained unmatched. The CDR3 contains 15 residues. The CDR3 sequence is CSARDGRDRGYEQYF. DNA for the CDR3: TGCAGTGCTAGAGATGGACGGGACAGGGGGTACGAGCAGTACTTC.